This record looks at one T cell receptor (beta chain) sequence and its context. This record comes from a study of T cell changes during pregnancy in multiple sclerosis. The CDR3 has 13 amino acids. Per the germline V gene, CDR1 is SGHDN and CDR2 is FVKESK. V was pared by 4 bases and J by 2 bases, with 8 bases between. Data came from immunoSEQ multiplex PCR; TCRdb stores just in-frame clones and leaves some out. The repertoire holds 35,000 to 50,000 clones, with roughly 90% as singletons. The sequence came from a female donor with multiple sclerosis, enrolled in a pregnancy study. The V and J genes are TRBV14 and TRBJ1-1; D gene ambiguous. The specimen was CD4+ T cells from peripheral blood mononuclear cells, collected in the second trimester of pregnancy. In DNA form, the CDR3 reads TGTGCCAGCAGCCTAAAAACAAACACTGAAGCTTTCTTT. Its protein product is CASSLKTNTEAFF.